One and the same sample provided the 24 T cell receptor beta chains below, sequenced in a study of blood T cells in healthy people across ages. PCR was performed a second time for about 6 to 12 cycles using a sample-barcoded 5' primer and a J-beta primer mix. Via MiXCR, TCRdb re-called the 5' RACE reads, giving one row per CDR3 protein. The sample holds 1.5 million to 2 million distinct CDR3 sequences, around 35% seen once. Material: blood. These receptors were collected from a woman aged 25 to 39 in good health.

The chain recombines TRBV20-1 with TRBJ2-2; a possible D gene is TRBD1 (6 bases). Germline assignment: CDR1 DFQATT and CDR2 SNEGSKA (reference sequence). The V and J ends lost 2 bases and 1 base respectively, with 20 bases between them. This CDR3 comprises 18 residues. The CDR3 nucleotides read TGCAGTGCTAGACCCCGCGGCAGGGGATTAGGGAACACCGGGGAGCTGTTTTTT. Translating gives CSARPRGRGLGNTGELFF.

Turning to this clonotype: The junction departs from the called germline gene at one end, perhaps through a read error. This rearrangement joins TRBV9 to TRBJ2-6; no definite D call. The length of the CDR3 is 15 residues. CDR1 and CDR2 from the germline V gene are SGDLS and YYNGEE. The CDR3 loop reads CASSPDRLGANVLTF. The DNA for the CDR3 is TGCGCCAGCAGCCCCGATCGTCTGGGGGCCAACGTCCTGACTTTC.

In its sample, this clonotype was seen a few times. The chain links TRBV7-2 to TRBJ2-1; D gene ambiguous. V was pared by 3 bases and J by 13 bases, with 13 bases between. The CDR3 contains 12 residues. The V gene's germline CDR1 is SGHTA and CDR2 FQGNSA. DNA for the CDR3: TGTGCCAGCAGCTTCGGACGGACGGAACAGTTCTTC. The encoded protein is CASSFGRTEQFF.

This chain uses TRBV5-1 with TRBJ2-7; 9 bases are shared with TRBD1. V gave up 4 bases and J gave up 4 bases; unmatched junction bases: 9. The CDR3 extends over 15 amino acids. In germline, CDR1 is SGHRS, CDR2 YFSETQ. The CDR3 DNA reads as TGCGCCAGCAGCCCAACCGGGACAGGGAGGTACGAGCAGTACTTC. This sequence encodes CASSPTGTGRYEQYF.

The chain recombines TRBV4-1 with TRBJ2-2; 7 bases align to TRBD2. Trimming removed 2 bases from V and 1 base from J; junction bases left unmatched: 7. Per the germline V gene, CDR1 is MGHRA and CDR2 is YSYEKL. This CDR3 is built from 17 residues. DNA of the CDR3: TGCGCCAGCAGCCAAAAAAGCGGGGTCAAGAACACCGGGGAGCTGTTTTTT. This translates into CASSQKSGVKNTGELFF.

This clonotype was seen ten or more times. This chain connects TRBV7-2 to TRBJ2-1; the D is unclear. Germline-derived CDR1 and CDR2 are SGHTA and FQGNSA. The CDR3 has 15 amino acids. V shed 1 base and J shed 8 bases, with 15 bases lying between them. CDR3 sequence reads: CASSLEGSKGDEQFF. The CDR3 DNA reads as TGTGCCAGCAGCTTAGAAGGTTCTAAGGGCGATGAGCAGTTCTTC.

The chain combines TRBV27 with TRBJ2-5; 7 positions agree with TRBD2. The J call may be mistaken, given a closer DNA end match to TRBJ2-7. The germline gives CDR1 MNHEY, CDR2 SMNVEV (reference sequence). The CDR3 sequence is 14 residues long. The CDR3 coding sequence is TGTGCCAGCACCTTTGCAGCGGGGACCTACGAGCAGTACTTC. Protein sequence: CASTFAAGTYEQYF.

This chain connects TRBV6-6 to TRBJ2-1, with 7 bases identical to TRBD2. The V and J ends lost 1 base and 8 bases, in that order; junction bases with no gene match: 8. CDR3 length: 15 amino acids. Looked up from germline, CDR1 is MNHNY and CDR2 is SVGAGI (reference sequence). CDR3: CASSYWLAAGDEQFF. Here the CDR3 DNA reads TGTGCCAGCAGTTACTGGCTAGCGGCGGGGGATGAGCAGTTCTTC.

This clonotype was found once. The chain recombines TRBV9 with TRBJ1-2; TRBD1 matches 11 bases. CDR3 length equals 19 residues. V was clipped by 7 bases and J by 0 bases; unmatched bases: 17. Germline CDR1 is SGDLS and CDR2 is YYNGEE. The CDR3 sequence is CASGAVAGQGARTNYGYTF. The DNA for the CDR3 is TGTGCCAGCGGCGCAGTGGCCGGACAGGGGGCCCGGACTAACTATGGCTACACCTTC.

The table lists this clonotype with many counts. The chain couples TRBV7-2 to TRBJ2-1; 9 positions match TRBD2. This CDR3 has 15 residues. CDR1 and CDR2 from the germline V gene are SGHTA and FQGNSA. V lost 3 bases, J lost 5 bases, and 5 bases stayed unmatched. In nucleotides, the CDR3 is TGTGCCAGCAGCTTGATAGCGGGAGTGGACAATGAGCAGTTCTTC. Amino acid sequence: CASSLIAGVDNEQFF.

This rearrangement joins TRBV5-4 to TRBJ2-3; D is unresolved. Germline values: CDR1 SGHNT, CDR2 YYREEE (reference sequence). This CDR3 comprises 14 residues. V gave up 0 bases and J gave up 6 bases, with 11 bases separating them. CDR3 DNA: TGTGCCAGCAGCTTGGACCGGCCCCCGGATACGCAGTATTTT. This encodes CASSLDRPPDTQYF. Full variable domain (outside the CDR3, taken from reference TRBV5-4 and TRBJ2-3): ETGVTQSPTHLIKTRGQQVTLRCSSQSGHNTVSWYQQALGQGPQFIFQYYREEENGRGNFPPRFSGLQFPNYSSELNVNALELDDSALYLCASSLDRPPDTQYFGPGTRLTVL.

The V gene is TRBV12-5, the J gene TRBJ1-1; D call uncertain. Trimming took 6 bases from V and 10 from J, leaving 27 bases between them. CDR3 length equals 16 residues. Germline CDR1 and CDR2: LGHNT and FRNRAP. This CDR3 is CASGASGLGSSRSAFF. In DNA, the CDR3 is TGTGCTAGTGGGGCCTCCGGACTAGGTTCCTCCCGGTCAGCTTTCTTT.

This clonotype was detected a few times. This chain uses TRBV24-1 with TRBJ2-5; 9 nucleotides match TRBD1. Germline lookup yields CDR1 KGHDR and CDR2 SFDVKD. V was clipped by 2 bases and J by 5 bases; unmatched bases: 8. CDR3 length equals 16 residues. CDR3 nucleotides: TGTGCCACCAGTGATTCCCGGGACAGGGTCTGGGAGACCCAGTACTTC. Translation: CATSDSRDRVWETQYF.

CDR3 in DNA: TGCGCCAGCAGCTTGACCCCTAGGGACAGGGGGGAGACCCAGTACTTC. This translates into CASSLTPRDRGETQYF. V is TRBV5-1 and J is TRBJ2-5, with 11 bases identical to TRBD1. There are 16 residues in the CDR3. CDR1 and CDR2 from the germline V gene are SGHRS and YFSETQ. The J segment lost 5 bases and the V segment lost 1 base, leaving 7 bases of the junction unmatched.

Only a few counts were recorded for this clonotype. The chain carries TRBV12-3 or TRBV12-4 and TRBJ2-6; TRBD1 agrees at 10 bases. The CDR3 sequence is 18 residues long. V shed 7 bases, J shed 0 bases, and the junction held 9 bases outside the gene matches. This CDR3 reads CASTVLRDRGSGANVLTF. CDR3 sequence (DNA): TGTGCCAGCACCGTTCTAAGGGACAGGGGCTCTGGGGCCAACGTCCTGACTTTC.

This clonotype has just a few counts. This sequence joins TRBV20-1 and TRBJ2-7, with TRBD2 matching over 12 bases. The germline CDR1 and CDR2 sequences are DFQATT and SNEGSKA (reference sequence). J was trimmed by 0 bases and V by 0 bases; bases with no gene match: 3. This CDR3 contains 16 residues. CDR3 coding DNA: TGCAGTGCTAGAGATTGGACTAGCGGGGTCTCCTACGAGCAGTACTTC. This codes for CSARDWTSGVSYEQYF.

V is TRBV20-1 and J is TRBJ2-7; D perhaps matches TRBD2 (5 bases). CDR3 length: 10 amino acids. The V end lost 8 bases, the J end lost 3 bases, and 8 bases lay between the germline ends. CDR1 is DFQATT, CDR2 SNEGSKA, per germline (reference sequence). The CDR3 nucleotides read TGCAGTACCGGGGACTACGAGCAGTACTTC. As protein: CSTGDYEQYF.

The chain uses TRBV6-2 or TRBV6-3 and TRBJ1-5; no definite D call. Trimming took 5 bases from V and 4 from J, leaving 12 bases between them. Germline V gene sequence: CDR1 MNHEY, CDR2 SVGEGT. This CDR3 contains 14 residues. The CDR3 region has the DNA TGTGCCAGCAGTAAAGCTCTTGGGAATCAGCCCCAGCATTTT. Residues: CASSKALGNQPQHF.

The chain uses TRBV7-3 and TRBJ1-2; weak D call: TRBD1 (5 bases). Germline V gene sequence: CDR1 SGHTA, CDR2 FQGTGA. This CDR3 is 14 amino acids long. V gave up 3 bases and J gave up 7 bases, with 15 bases separating them. The CDR3 sequence is CASSFTSGIGGYTF. CDR3 DNA sequence: TGTGCCAGCAGCTTTACATCAGGGATCGGTGGCTACACCTTC.

This rearrangement joins TRBV3-1 to TRBJ2-3; TRBD2 agrees at 13 bases. Germline V CDR1 and CDR2: LGHDT, YNNKEL (reference sequence). The CDR3 loop spans 16 amino acids. The V and J ends lost 3 bases and 6 bases, in that order; junction bases with no gene match: 6. The CDR3: CASSHRLAGGIDTQYF. CDR3 in DNA: TGTGCCAGCAGCCATCGACTAGCGGGGGGTATTGATACGCAGTATTTT.

A few counts support this clonotype. The rearrangement joins TRBV7-9 to TRBJ2-7; D is unclear. Trimming removed 0 bases from V and 2 bases from J, with 17 bases in between. Per germline, CDR1 SEHNR and CDR2 FQNEAQ (reference sequence). This CDR3 is 17 amino acids long. The CDR3 region has the DNA TGTGCCAGCAGCTTAGCCGCGTTTACTCACGTCCCCTACGAGCAGTACTTC. It yields the protein CASSLAAFTHVPYEQYF.

A remark on this clonotype: This may stem from a read error, because a much larger clone lies one nucleotide away. The chain recombines TRBV28 with TRBJ1-2; tentative D call: TRBD1 (5 bases). The CDR3 runs to 12 residues. CDR1 MDHEN and CDR2 SYDVKM come from the germline V gene. The CDR3 coding sequence is TGTGCCAGCAGTCCGCAGGGCTATGGCTGCACCTTC. The encoded protein is CASSPQGYGCTF.

About this clonotype: The junction does not match germline at one end; this may be a read error. The rearrangement joins TRBV5-1 to TRBJ2-2, with a possible D match to TRBD2 (5 bases). Germline values: CDR1 SGHRS, CDR2 YFSETQ. CDR3 length: 13 residues. In DNA form, the CDR3 reads TGCGCCAGCAGCTTGGTAGTCACCGGGGAGCGGTTTTTT. This sequence encodes CASSLVVTGERFF.

In this sample, this clonotype turned up a few times. The rearrangement joins TRBV20-1 to TRBJ2-7, with 8 bases matching TRBD2. This CDR3 contains 11 residues. J was trimmed by 9 bases and V by 6 bases; bases with no gene match: 7. From germline, CDR1 is DFQATT and CDR2 SNEGSKA (reference sequence). The CDR3 sequence: CSASSGGGQYF. CDR3 sequence (DNA): TGCAGTGCCTCTTCGGGGGGGGGGCAGTACTTC.